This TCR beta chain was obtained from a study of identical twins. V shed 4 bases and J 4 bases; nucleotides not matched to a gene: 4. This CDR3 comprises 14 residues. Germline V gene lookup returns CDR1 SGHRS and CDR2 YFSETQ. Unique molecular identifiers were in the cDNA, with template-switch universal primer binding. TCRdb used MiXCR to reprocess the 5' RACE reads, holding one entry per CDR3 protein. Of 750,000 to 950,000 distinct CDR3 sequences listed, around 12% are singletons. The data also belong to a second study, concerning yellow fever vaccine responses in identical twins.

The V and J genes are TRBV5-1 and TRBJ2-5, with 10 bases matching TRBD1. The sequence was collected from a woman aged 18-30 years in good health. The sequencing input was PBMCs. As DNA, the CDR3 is TGCGCCAGCAGCAAGGGACAGGGGTCAGAGACCCAGTACTTC. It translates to CASSKGQGSETQYF.